This TCR beta chain stems from a study of blood T cell repertoires in COVID-19. In the study overall: There were acute and convalescent COVID-19 samples, and they came from the United States, Italy and Spain. Sources were T cells, B-cell-depleted T cells, or PBMCs; the material itself was cDNA or gDNA.

Germline lookup yields CDR1 SGDLS and CDR2 YYNGEE. Deletions cut 0 bases from V and 4 bases from J, with 17 bases between. The CDR3 is 16 amino acids. Original methodology: The authors estimated nucleated cell counts from reference gene primer amplification. TCRdb's copy holds only in-frame clones and misses some; the assay was immunoSEQ multiplex PCR. From that table come the V and J calls and clone size; the DNA was used to work out D and trimming. The sample lists approximately 81,000 clones, almost 85% occurring once. This clone was counted once. The clonotype comes from a human donor in a cohort sampled during active COVID-19. The sequenced sample consisted of peripheral blood. The chain joins TRBV9 to TRBJ2-7, with a tentative D call TRBD1 (7 bases). CDR3 in DNA: TGTGCCAGCAGCGTAGGAATCGTGGCAGGGGGGTACGAGCAGTACTTC. It encodes CASSVGIVAGGYEQYF.